This TCR beta chain is from a study of shared clonotypes between healthy human individuals. The protocol was immunoSEQ multiplex PCR, while the TCRdb copy is restricted to in-frame clones and leaves out a portion. The repertoire includes about 580,000 clones, roughly 98% of them detected once, and 0.3% sits in the top ten. Study-wide findings and caveats: Relative to memory subsets, naive subsets generally showed larger estimated richness.

The CDR3 has 15 residues. Germline CDR1 reads MNHEY; CDR2 reads SVGAGI. The V and J ends lost 2 bases and 6 bases, in that order; junction bases with no gene match: 6. The naive CD8 subset, CD45RO-negative cells positively selected for CCR7, excluded terminally differentiated effector memory CD45RA+ cells. About this clone: Its target is unknown.

Sample: naive CD8+ T cells sorted from blood. This chain joins TRBV6-5 and TRBJ2-7; 11 nucleotides match TRBD2. The sequence was obtained from a man between 25 and 39 years old in good health. CDR3 sequence reads: CASSYMTSGTGEQYF. As DNA, the CDR3 is TGTGCCAGCAGTTACATGACTAGCGGGACGGGCGAGCAGTACTTC.